Sequencing of this TCR beta chain was carried out in a study of T cell responses to AZD1222 COVID-19 vaccine. The assay was immunoSEQ multiplex PCR, and TCRdb's table has in-frame clones only and misses some. This table holds 110,000 to 150,000 clones, more than 85% found once. Germline V lookup: CDR1 SGHVS, CDR2 FNYEAQ. V lost 4 bases to trimming and J lost 7 bases, with 16 bases between them. The CDR3 consists of 15 residues. The source is an adult in good health. This specimen consisted of peripheral blood, obtained on day 0 of AZD1222 vaccination. This chain links TRBV7-6 with TRBJ2-2; possible D gene TRBD2, 6 bases. CDR3 sequence (DNA): TGTGCCAGCAGCTCGAGTCTAGCGTGGGGCGGGGAGCTGTTTTTT. It is translated as CASSSSLAWGGELFF.